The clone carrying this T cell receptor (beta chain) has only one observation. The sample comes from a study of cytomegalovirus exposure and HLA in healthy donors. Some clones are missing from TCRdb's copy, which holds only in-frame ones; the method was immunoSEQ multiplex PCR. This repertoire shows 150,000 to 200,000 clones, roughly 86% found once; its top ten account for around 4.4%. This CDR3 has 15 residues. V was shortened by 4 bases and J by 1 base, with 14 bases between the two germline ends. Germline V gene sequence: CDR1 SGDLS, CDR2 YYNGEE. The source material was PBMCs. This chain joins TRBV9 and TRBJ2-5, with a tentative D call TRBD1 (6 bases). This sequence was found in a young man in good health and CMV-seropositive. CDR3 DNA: TGTGCCAGCAGCCCACGGACAGCGAGCCAAGAGACCCAGTACTTC. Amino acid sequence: CASSPRTASQETQYF.